The 10 T cell receptor beta chains in this list originate from one sample, sequenced in a study of blood T cell repertoires in COVID-19. The repertoire was sequenced with immunoSEQ multiplex PCR; TCRdb's copy has only in-frame clones and lacks some. Of some 120,000 clones in the sample, approximately 85% were seen once. The sample was peripheral blood. These receptors all stem from a human donor in a cohort sampled during active COVID-19.

The V and J genes are TRBV6-5 and TRBJ1-5, with D perhaps TRBD1 (5 bases). The CDR3 loop spans 14 amino acids. The germline gives CDR1 MNHEY, CDR2 SVGAGI. V dropped 6 bases and J dropped 6 bases, with 15 bases sitting between them. The CDR3 is CASSPAQGSQPQHF. The CDR3 DNA is TGTGCCAGCAGCCCAGCCCAGGGAAGTCAGCCCCAGCATTTT.

This chain connects TRBV4-3 to TRBJ1-5; possible D gene TRBD1, 5 bases. The length of the CDR3 is 20 residues. V was pared by 0 bases and J by 4 bases, with 25 bases between. Germline CDR1 LGHNA, CDR2 YSLEER. The CDR3 loop reads CASSQDLSSGQGWPNQPQHF. The CDR3 DNA sequence: TGCGCCAGCAGCCAAGATCTGAGTTCCGGGCAGGGATGGCCAAATCAGCCCCAGCATTTT.

This clone was observed a single time. The chain couples TRBV18 to TRBJ1-3; TRBD1 is a possible D gene (5 bases). The CDR3 covers 15 residues. V gave up 5 bases and J gave up 3 bases, with 14 bases separating them. Germline CDR1 KGHSH, CDR2 LQKENI. The CDR3 sequence is CASSARDIFGNTIYF. CDR3 DNA sequence: TGTGCCAGCTCAGCCAGGGATATCTTTGGAAACACCATATATTTT.

The chain links TRBV5-8 to TRBJ2-5; 8 nucleotides align to TRBD1. V lost 4 bases, J lost 1 base, and 6 bases stayed unmatched. From germline, CDR1 is SGHTS and CDR2 YDEGEE. The CDR3 runs to 15 residues. CDR3 bases: TGTGCCAGCAGCACGGGACAGGTCGTCCAAGAGACCCAGTACTTC. It yields the protein CASSTGQVVQETQYF.

The V gene is TRBV10-3, the J gene TRBJ2-3, with a weak D call TRBD2 (5 bases). Germline V gene sequence: CDR1 ENHRY, CDR2 SYGVKD. The CDR3 runs to 14 residues. Trimming left V 6 bases short and J 2 bases short, with 12 bases between. CDR3 sequence (DNA): TGTGCCATCAGGTCCGCGGGCCCCACAGATACGCAGTATTTT. Its translation is CAIRSAGPTDTQYF.

The J gene is TRBJ2-7, the V gene TRBV4-3; tentatively, D is TRBD2 (7 bases). Trimming removed 4 bases at V and 0 bases at J, with 13 bases between. This CDR3 contains 15 residues. Germline values: CDR1 LGHNA, CDR2 YSLEER. The CDR3 DNA sequence: TGCGCCAGCAGCCGATGGGGAGGGGGCTCCTACGAGCAGTACTTC. This encodes CASSRWGGGSYEQYF.

This chain links TRBV5-1 with TRBJ2-3; 10 bases are a match to TRBD2. CDR3 length: 16 residues. From germline, CDR1 is SGHRS and CDR2 YFSETQ. The V segment lost 0 bases and the J segment 6 bases; nucleotides outside the gene matches: 7. CDR3 in amino acids: CASSLEASGSGDTQYF. The CDR3 DNA reads TGCGCCAGCAGCTTGGAAGCTAGCGGGAGTGGGGATACGCAGTATTTT.

The chain recombines TRBV3-1 (or the pseudogene TRBV3-2) with TRBJ2-4; 7 bases are shared with TRBD1. CDR3 size: 13 residues. The J segment lost 7 bases and the V segment lost 3 bases, leaving 3 bases of the junction unmatched. Germline assignment: CDR1 LGHDT and CDR2 YNNKEL (reference sequence). CDR3 loop: CASSHRTGNIQYF. CDR3 nucleotides: TGTGCCAGCAGCCATCGGACAGGTAACATTCAGTACTTC.

This clone occurred a few times. The rearrangement joins TRBV5-6 to TRBJ2-3; TRBD2 matches at 7 bases. This CDR3 is built from 16 residues. Germline values: CDR1 SGHDT, CDR2 YYEEEE. The V segment lost 1 base and the J segment 2 bases; nucleotides outside the gene matches: 7. CDR3 bases: TGTGCCAGCAGCTTGCCGAGCGGGGAAATCACAGATACGCAGTATTTT. Translated: CASSLPSGEITDTQYF. The whole variable domain, filled in from reference TRBV5-6 and TRBJ2-3, reads DAGVTQSPTHLIKTRGQQVTLRCSPKSGHDTVSWYQQALGQGPQFIFQYYEEEERQRGNFPDRFSGHQFPNYSSELNVNALLLGDSALYLCASSLPSGEITDTQYFGPGTRLTVL.

The rearrangement joins TRBV4-3 to TRBJ2-1, with 10 bases that match TRBD2. V lost 1 base to trimming and J lost 7 bases; unmatched junction nucleotides: 4. This CDR3 region has 15 residues. Germline loops: CDR1 LGHNA, CDR2 YSLEER. The chain's CDR3 is CASSQAQLAGNEQFF. CDR3 DNA sequence: TGCGCCAGCAGCCAAGCTCAACTAGCGGGGAATGAGCAGTTCTTC.